This T cell receptor beta chain stems from a study of long-term antiretroviral therapy in people with HIV (dated by TCRdb to between 2022 and 2023). In the study overall: The earliest samples were collected about a decade before the 2015 WHO recommendation for immediate ART, when ART was typically delayed until CD4 counts fell. A total of under 250 cryopreserved PBMC samples were contributed to the cohort by 30 adults with confirmed HIV infection, with samples collected serially over a mean of roughly six years (range 1-12). Among the 30 to 35 participants with HIV, about a dozen were female. Whether ART initiation and durable HIV suppression were associated with changes in peripheral blood TRB repertoire composition and diversity was tested in a retrospective serial study. Test extractions of a monoclonal T-cell line alongside 30 or so polyclonal samples showed no cross-contamination during QIAcube processing.

This clone was detected only once. The antigen it binds to is not known. Base qualities are not provided; no much larger clone lies one nucleotide away. Participants were included only if at least one PBMC sample before ART initiation and at least two post-ART samples were available. All participants with HIV were treated in the United States of America. Before DNA extraction, cryopreserved samples containing about 0.9-10 million PBMC were thawed and washed. At the time of the earliest PBMC sample for each participant with HIV, ages ranged from roughly 23 to 55 years. Per participant, PBMC samples came from 1-4 timepoints prior to ART initiation and 2-8 timepoints following ART initiation, for a median of 7 samples. For every participant, serial HIV viral load, CD4+ T-cell count, ART history and demographic data were obtained. Using a Qiagen kit on a QIAcube, genomic DNA was extracted from unsorted PBMC, with samples processed in batches of 12.

The immunoSEQ hsTCRB v3.0 assay was used at survey level resolution to sequence the TRB variable region. The targeted TRB sequencing depth was roughly 40,000-55,000 T-cell genomes per sample. Pooled TRB libraries were sequenced on an Illumina MiSeq with a v3 150-cycle kit. The original methods were these. Repertoire analysis was performed in R inside a reproducible Nextflow workflow that covered QC, data transformation and analysis. LymphoSeq2, an R package for AIRR-Seq data exploration, was used to implement custom analyses. A few samples that produced fewer than 5000 total TRB sequences were removed, so 190 or so HIV repertoires were analyzed. Among the 180 to 200 HIV repertoires that were kept, around 59 were collected before ART initiation and 120 to 140 were collected after ART initiation. Each repertoire was downsampled to 5000 TRB nucleotide sequences, and summary statistics were averaged across 100 downsampling iterations. Only TRB sequences with CDR3 regions of at least seven amino acids were retained for analysis. Two measures captured diversity: a Shannon entropy-derived clonality score and the Gini coefficient. In repertoire networks, the top 5000 CDR3 amino acid sequences were linked whenever an edit distance of one separated two sequences. Antigen specificity groups and MHC restriction were predicted for TRB CDR3 amino acid sequences with GLIPH2. Known CMV, EBV, HIV or tissue antigen associations were flagged by matching CDR3 amino acid sequences against VDJdb and McPAS-TCR. Pre-ART, post-ART and control groups were compared with Wilcoxon signed-rank tests and Holm-Bonferroni correction. The clones in this table, taken by TCRdb from immuneACCESS, are in-frame only. Not every clone is retained; where verified, under half of the shortfall comes from an unresolved V gene, and the cause of the rest is unknown. V and J calls and clone size are given by that table; D and trimming were obtained from the DNA. The sample table lists 20,000 to 25,000 clones, about 81% of them with a count of one. The biggest ten clones account for about 7.7% of the sample.

The investigation overall reported the following: Because cell numbers in pre-ART samples were limited, unsorted PBMC were profiled instead of sorted CD4+ and CD8+ T cells. The repertoire was dominated across all time points by expanded TRB clones identified before ART initiation, although this dominance was seen to fluctuate and to decrease in many PLHIV after ART. Owing to limited PBMC availability, only the TCR beta chain was sequenced, without alpha chain pairing. The samples span the years 2004 to 2017, and the ART regimens used may be less effective than current regimens. A significant increase in TRB diversity was found to be associated with ART initiation, although TRB diversity was observed to remain significantly below that of transplant donor controls even after long-term ART. Inferences about post-ART repertoire changes are limited because no data were available on ART adherence, viral resistance or therapy changes. Narrower CDR3 length ranges were observed in HIV repertoires than in controls, and an antigen-experienced repertoire with only a slight naive shift after ART was suggested by the network structure.

The CDR3, from cysteine to phenylalanine, totals 17 residues. Only the CDR3 part of the read is kept: 51 bases, read in frame from the first base. The germline V gene encodes CDR1 KGHSH and CDR2 LQKENI. Here V drops 2 bases and J drops 0 bases, and the junction holds 4 bases not matched to any gene. Sequencing was performed on unsorted PBMCs, taken 1.5 years after starting antiretroviral therapy. This clonotype was sampled from a man aged 25 to 40 with HIV. Recombination joined TRBV18 with TRBJ2-6; 7 junctional bases match TRBD1. The CDR3 protein sequence reads: CASSPGQVNSGANVLTF. The sequenced DNA: TGTGCCAGCTCACCAGGACAGGTGAACTCTGGGGCCAACGTCCTGACTTTC.